This TCR beta chain came from a study of post-analysis software for immune sequencing data. Study overall: Disease courses included relapsing-remitting, secondary progressive and progressive-relapsing multiple sclerosis.

cDNA libraries of TCR beta carried unique molecular identifiers. Researchers reported some 500,000 cDNA molecules coming from roughly 0.93 to 9.6 million T cells. TCRdb ran MiXCR on the PCR reads and lists one entry per CDR3 protein. The sample holds 600,000 to 700,000 distinct CDR3 sequences, around 64% seen once. The CDR3 runs to 13 residues. Germline CDR1 reads LGHDT; CDR2 reads YNNKEL (reference sequence). The germline V and J ends were trimmed by 6 bases and 7 bases, with 13 bases remaining between them. Study-wide results and limits: Controls had lower frequencies than patients of 4 or 5 TRBV segments, which included TRBV5-6, TRBV5-1 and TRBV20-1. Co-batched samples clustered tightly together by F measure. Comparison with controls showed significantly lower normalized Chao1 diversity in multiple sclerosis patients.

Turning to this clonotype: Its antigen is not known.

Sequencing was performed on blood. V and J are TRBV3-1 and TRBJ2-1; the D gene is possibly TRBD1 (5 bases). This TCR derives from a girl aged 2 to 9 with multiple sclerosis. The CDR3 loop reads CASSPNQGNEQFF. The CDR3 DNA sequence: TGTGCCAGCAGTCCCAATCAGGGTAATGAGCAGTTCTTC.